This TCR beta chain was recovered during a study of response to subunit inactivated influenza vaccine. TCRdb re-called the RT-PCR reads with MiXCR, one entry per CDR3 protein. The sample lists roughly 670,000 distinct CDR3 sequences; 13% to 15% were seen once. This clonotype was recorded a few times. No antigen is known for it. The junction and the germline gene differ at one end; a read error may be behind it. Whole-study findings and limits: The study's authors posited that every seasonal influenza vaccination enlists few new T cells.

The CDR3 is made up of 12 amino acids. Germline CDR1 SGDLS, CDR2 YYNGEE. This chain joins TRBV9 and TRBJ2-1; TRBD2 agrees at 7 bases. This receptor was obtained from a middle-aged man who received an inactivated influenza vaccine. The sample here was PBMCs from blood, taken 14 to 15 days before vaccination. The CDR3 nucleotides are TGTGCCAGCAGCGTCGCTGGGCGGGAGCCGTTCTTC. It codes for CASSVAGREPFF.